The 10 T cell receptor beta chains below come from one sample, sequenced in a study of CD8 T cells in Susac syndrome. Reverse transcription used roughly 0.5 to 1 ug RNA and random hexamers. Using its own MiXCR run on the immunoSEQ multiplex PCR reads, TCRdb lists one record per CDR3 protein. The sample has over 120,000 distinct CDR3 sequences, roughly 95% seen once; the top ten hold 0.084%. The sequenced sample was CD4+ T cells from PBMCs. These receptors all stem from a human donor in good health.

The J gene is TRBJ2-7, the V gene TRBV20-1; D ambiguous. Trimming took 6 bases from V and 3 from J, leaving 15 bases between them. The germline CDR1 and CDR2 sequences are DFQATT and SNEGSKA (reference sequence). The CDR3 has 13 amino acids. CDR3 nucleotide sequence: TGCAGTGCCCCCGCGTCAGGCCTCTACGAGCAGTACTTC. It yields the protein CSAPASGLYEQYF.

This clonotype showed up just once. The chain joins TRBV7-2 to TRBJ2-2; D may be TRBD2 (5 bases). Trimming left V 0 bases short and J 3 bases short, with 11 bases between. CDR1 is SGHTA and CDR2 is FQGNSA in the germline V gene. This CDR3 is 16 amino acids long. The CDR3 DNA reads TGTGCCAGCAGCTTAGCTACCCCCGGGGACACCGGGGAGCTGTTTTTT. Translated: CASSLATPGDTGELFF.

This chain joins TRBV4-1 and TRBJ1-5; possible D gene TRBD2, 5 bases. The J call may be faulty, since TRBJ2-3 better matches the DNA end. This CDR3 has 13 residues. CDR1 MGHRA and CDR2 YSYEKL come from the germline V gene. The CDR3 loop reads CASSQEGRTAQYF. For the CDR3, the DNA is TGCGCCAGCAGCCAAGAAGGGAGAACAGCCCAGTATTTT.

J is TRBJ1-2 and V is TRBV7-9, with 7 bases matching TRBD1. V shed 2 bases and J 0 bases; nucleotides not matched to a gene: 3. Germline V CDR1 and CDR2: SEHNR, FQNEAQ (reference sequence). The CDR3 has 15 amino acids. The CDR3 here is CASSLNQGANYGYTF. CDR3 bases: TGTGCCAGCAGCTTAAATCAGGGGGCTAACTATGGCTACACCTTC.

This rearrangement joins TRBV5-1 to TRBJ2-2; 13 bases fit TRBD2. The CDR3 length is 14 residues. Unmatched junction bases numbered 4, after V lost 7 bases and J lost 7 bases. Germline CDR1 and CDR2: SGHRS and YFSETQ. The CDR3 nucleotides are TGCGCCAGCTGCGGACTAGCGGGAGTCGGGGAGCTGTTTTTT. This translates into CASCGLAGVGELFF.

V usage is TRBV28 and J usage is TRBJ2-7, with 11 positions matching TRBD2. Germline V CDR1 and CDR2: MDHEN, SYDVKM. This CDR3 comprises 17 residues. Losses at the gene ends were 3 bases for V and 0 bases for J; bases not matched to a gene: 7. The CDR3 here is CASSLRTSGRSSYEQYF. For the CDR3, the DNA is TGTGCCAGCAGTTTGAGGACTAGCGGGCGAAGCTCCTACGAGCAGTACTTC.

The J gene is TRBJ2-1, the V gene TRBV11-1; 12 nucleotides line up with TRBD2. The CDR3 is 20 residues long. V was clipped by 5 bases and J by 6 bases; unmatched bases: 20. CDR1 is SGHAT and CDR2 is FQDESV in the germline V gene (reference sequence). The CDR3 loop is CASSPILDTSGRSRGNEQFF. Written as DNA, the CDR3 is TGTGCCAGCAGCCCGATCCTGGACACTAGCGGGAGGTCAAGGGGCAATGAGCAGTTCTTC. The variable domain in full, completed from reference TRBV11-1 and TRBJ2-1, reads EAEVAQSPRYKITEKSQAVAFWCDPISGHATLYWYRQILGQGPELLVQFQDESVVDDSQLPKDRFSAERLKGVDSTLKIQPAELGDSAMYLCASSPILDTSGRSRGNEQFFGPGTRLTVL.

The J gene is TRBJ1-2, the V gene TRBV7-9; a weak D match, TRBD1 (5 bases). This CDR3 has 12 residues. Per germline, CDR1 SEHNR and CDR2 FQNEAQ (reference sequence). With 2 bases removed from V and 14 bases from J, the gap between germline ends came to 15 bases. The CDR3 bases are TGTGCCAGCAGCTTACCAGGGATCGTACCGACCTTC. It specifies CASSLPGIVPTF.

The chain carries TRBV11-2 and TRBJ2-5; D might be TRBD1 (6 bases). Germline CDR1 and CDR2: SGHAT and FQNNGV. V was pared by 7 bases and J by 5 bases, with 14 bases between. The length of the CDR3 is 13 residues. CDR3 protein: CASNQQGRETQYF. In DNA, the CDR3 is TGTGCCAGCAATCAACAGGGTCGCGAGACCCAGTACTTC.

This chain joins TRBV25-1 and TRBJ1-3; the D gene is possibly TRBD1 (5 bases). The V end was cut by 1 base, the J end by 9 bases, with 16 bases between. CDR1 is MGHDK and CDR2 is SYGVNS in the germline V gene. The CDR3 is 15 amino acids. Here the CDR3 reads CASSELQPAGGTIYF. Here the CDR3 DNA reads TGTGCCAGCAGTGAATTACAGCCCGCTGGGGGCACCATATATTTT.